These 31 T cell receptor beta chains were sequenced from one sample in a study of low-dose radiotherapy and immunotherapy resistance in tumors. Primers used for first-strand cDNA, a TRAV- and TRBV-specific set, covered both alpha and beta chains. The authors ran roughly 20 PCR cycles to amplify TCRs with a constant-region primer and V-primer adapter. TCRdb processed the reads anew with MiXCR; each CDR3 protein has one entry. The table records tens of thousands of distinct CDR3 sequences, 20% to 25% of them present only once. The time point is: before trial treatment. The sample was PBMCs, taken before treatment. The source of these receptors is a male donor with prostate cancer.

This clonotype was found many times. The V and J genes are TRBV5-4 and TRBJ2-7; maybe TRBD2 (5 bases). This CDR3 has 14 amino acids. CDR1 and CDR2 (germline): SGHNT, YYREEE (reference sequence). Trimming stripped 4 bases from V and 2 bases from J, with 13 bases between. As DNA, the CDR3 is TGTGCCAGCAGCGCGGACGCCGGGGCCTACGAGCAGTACTTC. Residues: CASSADAGAYEQYF.

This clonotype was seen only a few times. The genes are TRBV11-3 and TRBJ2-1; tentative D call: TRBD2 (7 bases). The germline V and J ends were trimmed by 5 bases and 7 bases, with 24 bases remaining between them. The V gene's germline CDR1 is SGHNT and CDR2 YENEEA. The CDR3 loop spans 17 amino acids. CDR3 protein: CASSTLPQSGGRNEQFF. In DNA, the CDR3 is TGTGCCAGCAGCACACTCCCTCAATCGGGGGGCAGGAATGAGCAGTTCTTC. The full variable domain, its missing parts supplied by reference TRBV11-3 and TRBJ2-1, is EAGVVQSPRYKIIEKKQPVAFWCNPISGHNTLYWYLQNLGQGPELLIRYENEEAVDDSQLPKDRFSAERLKGVDSTLKIQPAELGDSAVYLCASSTLPQSGGRNEQFFGPGTRLTVL.

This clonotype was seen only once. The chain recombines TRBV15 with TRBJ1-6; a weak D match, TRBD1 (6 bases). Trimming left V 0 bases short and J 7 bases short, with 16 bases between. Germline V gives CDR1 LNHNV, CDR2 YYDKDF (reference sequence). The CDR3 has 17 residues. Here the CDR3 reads CATSRDPVGGLNSPLHF. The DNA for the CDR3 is TGTGCCACCAGCAGAGATCCAGTAGGGGGATTGAATTCACCCCTCCACTTT.

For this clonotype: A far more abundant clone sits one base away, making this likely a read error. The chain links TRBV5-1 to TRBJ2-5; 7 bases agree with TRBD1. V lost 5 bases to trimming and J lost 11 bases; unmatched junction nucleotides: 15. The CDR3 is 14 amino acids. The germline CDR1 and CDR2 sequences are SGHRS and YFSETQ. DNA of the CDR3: TGCGCCAGCAGTAAGGGGGCGATGGGCAATGAGCAGTACTTC. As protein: CASSKGAMGNEQYF.

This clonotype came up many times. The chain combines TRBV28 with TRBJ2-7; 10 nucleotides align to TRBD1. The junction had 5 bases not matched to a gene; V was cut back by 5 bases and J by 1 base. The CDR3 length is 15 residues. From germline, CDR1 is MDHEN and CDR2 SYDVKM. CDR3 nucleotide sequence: TGTGCCAGCAGTACCTGGACAGGGGGGTCCTACGAGCAGTACTTC. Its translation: CASSTWTGGSYEQYF.

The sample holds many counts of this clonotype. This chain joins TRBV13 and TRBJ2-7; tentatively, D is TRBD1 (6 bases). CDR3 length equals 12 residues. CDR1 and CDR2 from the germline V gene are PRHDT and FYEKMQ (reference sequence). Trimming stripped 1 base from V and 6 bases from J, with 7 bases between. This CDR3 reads CASSLVGGEQYF. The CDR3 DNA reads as TGTGCCAGCAGCTTAGTAGGGGGCGAGCAGTACTTC.

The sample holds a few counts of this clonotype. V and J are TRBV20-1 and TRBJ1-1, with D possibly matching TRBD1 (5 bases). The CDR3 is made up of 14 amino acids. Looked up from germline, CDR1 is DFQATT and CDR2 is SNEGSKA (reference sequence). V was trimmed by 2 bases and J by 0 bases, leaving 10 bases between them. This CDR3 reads CSARSRELNTEAFF. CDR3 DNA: TGCAGTGCTAGATCCAGGGAACTGAACACTGAAGCTTTCTTT.

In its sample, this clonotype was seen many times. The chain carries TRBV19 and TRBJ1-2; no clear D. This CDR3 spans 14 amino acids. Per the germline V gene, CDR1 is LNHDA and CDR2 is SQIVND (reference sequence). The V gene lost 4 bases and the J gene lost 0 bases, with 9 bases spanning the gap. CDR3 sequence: CASSNVWANYGYTF. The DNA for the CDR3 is TGTGCCAGTAGTAATGTGTGGGCTAACTATGGCTACACCTTC.

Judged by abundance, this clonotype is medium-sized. The CDR3: CASSLQGVRETQYF. CDR3 nucleotides: TGTGCCAGCAGTCTACAGGGTGTTCGAGAGACCCAGTACTTC. V is TRBV28 and J is TRBJ2-5, with a possible D match to TRBD1 (6 bases). Germline CDR1 MDHEN, CDR2 SYDVKM. V dropped 5 bases and J dropped 4 bases, with 14 bases sitting between them. The CDR3 consists of 14 residues.

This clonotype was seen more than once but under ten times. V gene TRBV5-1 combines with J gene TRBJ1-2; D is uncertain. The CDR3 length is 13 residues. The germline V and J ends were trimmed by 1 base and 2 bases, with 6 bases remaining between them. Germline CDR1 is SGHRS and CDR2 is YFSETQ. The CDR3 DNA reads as TGCGCCAGCAGCTTGTTGGGGAACTATGGCTACACCTTC. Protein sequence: CASSLLGNYGYTF.

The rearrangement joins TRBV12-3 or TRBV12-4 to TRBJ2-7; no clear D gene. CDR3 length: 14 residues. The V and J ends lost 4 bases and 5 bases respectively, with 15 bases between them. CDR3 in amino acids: CASSWTARLHEQYF. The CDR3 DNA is TGTGCCAGCAGTTGGACGGCTCGCCTCCACGAGCAGTACTTC.

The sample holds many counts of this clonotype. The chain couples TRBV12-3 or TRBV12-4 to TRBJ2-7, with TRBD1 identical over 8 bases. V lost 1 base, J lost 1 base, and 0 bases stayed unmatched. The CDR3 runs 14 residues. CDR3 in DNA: TGTGCCAGCAGTTTAGGGGACAGGTCCTACGAGCAGTACTTC. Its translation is CASSLGDRSYEQYF.

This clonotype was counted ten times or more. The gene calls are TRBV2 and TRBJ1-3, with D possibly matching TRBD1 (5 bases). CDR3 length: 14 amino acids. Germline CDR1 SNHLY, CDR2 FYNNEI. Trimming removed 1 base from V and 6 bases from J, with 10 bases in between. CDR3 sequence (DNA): TGTGCCAGCAGTGAAGGCAGGGAGGTAAACACCATATATTTT. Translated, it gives CASSEGREVNTIYF.

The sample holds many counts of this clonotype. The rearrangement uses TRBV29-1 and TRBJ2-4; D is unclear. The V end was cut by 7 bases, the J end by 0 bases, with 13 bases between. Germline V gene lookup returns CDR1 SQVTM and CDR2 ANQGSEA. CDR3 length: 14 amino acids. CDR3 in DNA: TGCAGCGCCCGTGGCACACTAGCCAAAAACATTCAGTACTTC. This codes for CSARGTLAKNIQYF.

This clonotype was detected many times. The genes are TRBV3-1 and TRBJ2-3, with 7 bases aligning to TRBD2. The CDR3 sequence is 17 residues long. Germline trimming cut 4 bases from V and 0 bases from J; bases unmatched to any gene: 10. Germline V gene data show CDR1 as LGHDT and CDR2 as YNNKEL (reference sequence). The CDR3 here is CASSRSGAGRSTDTQYF. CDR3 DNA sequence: TGTGCCAGCAGCCGAAGTGGAGCGGGGCGGAGCACAGATACGCAGTATTTT.

CDR3 bases: TGCAGCGTTGAAAACAGCCTCTCCTACAATGAGCAGTTCTTC. It encodes CSVENSLSYNEQFF. J is TRBJ2-1 and V is TRBV29-1; D is uncertain. The V gene's germline CDR1 is SQVTM and CDR2 ANQGSEA. V lost 2 bases and J 0 bases, leaving 8 bases between the germline ends. The CDR3 is 14 amino acids.

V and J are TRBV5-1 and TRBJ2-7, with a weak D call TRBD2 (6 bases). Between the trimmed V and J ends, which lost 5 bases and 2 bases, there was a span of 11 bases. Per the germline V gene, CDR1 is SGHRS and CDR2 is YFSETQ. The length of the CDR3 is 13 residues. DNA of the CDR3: TGCGCCAGCAGATTAGCGGAGCCCTACGAGCAGTACTTC. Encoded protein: CASRLAEPYEQYF.

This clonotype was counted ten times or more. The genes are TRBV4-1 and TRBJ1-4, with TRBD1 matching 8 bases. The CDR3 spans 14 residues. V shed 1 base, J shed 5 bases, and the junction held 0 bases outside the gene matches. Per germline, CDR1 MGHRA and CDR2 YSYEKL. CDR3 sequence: CASSQGTGNEKLFF. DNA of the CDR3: TGCGCCAGCAGCCAAGGGACAGGGAATGAAAAACTGTTTTTT.

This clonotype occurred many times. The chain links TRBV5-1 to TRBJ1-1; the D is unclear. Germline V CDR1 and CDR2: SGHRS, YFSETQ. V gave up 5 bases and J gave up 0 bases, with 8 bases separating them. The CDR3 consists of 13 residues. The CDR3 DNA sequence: TGCGCCAGCAGTCAGAGAGTGAACACTGAAGCTTTCTTT. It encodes CASSQRVNTEAFF.

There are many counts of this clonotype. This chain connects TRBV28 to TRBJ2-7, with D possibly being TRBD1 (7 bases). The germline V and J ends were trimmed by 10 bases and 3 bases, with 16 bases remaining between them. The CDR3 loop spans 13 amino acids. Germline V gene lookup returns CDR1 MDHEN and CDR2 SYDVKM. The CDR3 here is CATIRGAGYEQYF. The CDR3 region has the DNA TGTGCCACCATCAGGGGGGCAGGCTACGAGCAGTACTTC.

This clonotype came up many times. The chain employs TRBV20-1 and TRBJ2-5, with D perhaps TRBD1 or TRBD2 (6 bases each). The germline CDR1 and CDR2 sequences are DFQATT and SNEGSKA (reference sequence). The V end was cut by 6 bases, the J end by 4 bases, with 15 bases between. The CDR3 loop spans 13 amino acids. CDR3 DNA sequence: TGCAGTGCGGAGAAGGGGGGAAGAGAGACCCAGTACTTC. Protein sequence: CSAEKGGRETQYF.

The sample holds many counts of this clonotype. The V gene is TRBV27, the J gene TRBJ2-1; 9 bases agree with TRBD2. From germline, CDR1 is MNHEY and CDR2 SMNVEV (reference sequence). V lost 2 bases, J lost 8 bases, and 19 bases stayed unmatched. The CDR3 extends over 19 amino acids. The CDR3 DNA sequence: TGTGCCAGCAGTTTACGCCGCGGGGGGGGGCTAAATTACCAGCATGAGCAGTTCTTC. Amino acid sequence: CASSLRRGGGLNYQHEQFF.

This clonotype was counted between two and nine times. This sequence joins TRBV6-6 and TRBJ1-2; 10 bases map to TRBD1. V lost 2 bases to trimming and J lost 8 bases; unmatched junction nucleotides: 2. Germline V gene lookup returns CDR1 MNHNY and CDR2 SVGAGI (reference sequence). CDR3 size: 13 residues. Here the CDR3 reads CASSYGTGEGYTF. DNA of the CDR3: TGTGCCAGCAGTTACGGGACAGGGGAAGGCTACACCTTC.

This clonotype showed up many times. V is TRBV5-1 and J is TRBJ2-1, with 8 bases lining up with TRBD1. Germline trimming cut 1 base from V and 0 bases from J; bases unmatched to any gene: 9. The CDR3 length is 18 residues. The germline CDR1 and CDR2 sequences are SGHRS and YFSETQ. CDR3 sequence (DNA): TGCGCCAGCAGCTTGCCAGGGGGCGGCCTGAGCTCCTACAATGAGCAGTTCTTC. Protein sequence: CASSLPGGGLSSYNEQFF. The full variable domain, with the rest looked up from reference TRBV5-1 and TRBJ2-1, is KAGVTQTPRYLIKTRGQQVTLSCSPISGHRSVSWYQQTPGQGLQFLFEYFSETQRNKGNFPGRFSGRQFSNSRSEMNVSTLELGDSALYLCASSLPGGGLSSYNEQFFGPGTRLTVL.

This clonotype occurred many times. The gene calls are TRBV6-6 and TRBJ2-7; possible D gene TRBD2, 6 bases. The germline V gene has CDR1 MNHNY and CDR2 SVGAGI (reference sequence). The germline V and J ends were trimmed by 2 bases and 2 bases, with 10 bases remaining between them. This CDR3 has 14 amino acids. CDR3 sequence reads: CASSYPGEAYEQYF. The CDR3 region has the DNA TGTGCCAGCAGTTACCCCGGGGAGGCCTACGAGCAGTACTTC.

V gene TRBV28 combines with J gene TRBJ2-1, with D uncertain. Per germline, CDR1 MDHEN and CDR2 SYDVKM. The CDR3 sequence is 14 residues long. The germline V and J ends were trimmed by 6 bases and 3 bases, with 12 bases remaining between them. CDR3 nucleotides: TGTGCCAGCAGAGGCCTGCAAAACTACAATGAGCAGTTCTTC. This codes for CASRGLQNYNEQFF. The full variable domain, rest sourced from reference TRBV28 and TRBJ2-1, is DVKVTQSSRYLVKRTGEKVFLECVQDMDHENMFWYRQDPGLGLRLIYFSYDVKMKEKGDIPEGYSVSREKKERFSLILESASTNQTSMYLCASRGLQNYNEQFFGPGTRLTVL.

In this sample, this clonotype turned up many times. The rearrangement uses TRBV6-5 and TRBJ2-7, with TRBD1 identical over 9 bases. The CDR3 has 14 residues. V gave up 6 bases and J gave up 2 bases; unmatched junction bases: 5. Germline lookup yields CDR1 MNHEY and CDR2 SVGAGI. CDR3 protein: CASSRTGATYEQYF. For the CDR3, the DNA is TGTGCCAGCAGCCGGACAGGGGCCACCTACGAGCAGTACTTC.

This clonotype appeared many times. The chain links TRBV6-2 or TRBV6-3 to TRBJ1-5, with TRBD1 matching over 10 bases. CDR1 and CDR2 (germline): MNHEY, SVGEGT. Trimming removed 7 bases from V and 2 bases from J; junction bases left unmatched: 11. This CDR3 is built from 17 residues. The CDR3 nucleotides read TGTGCCAGCATTCCGGGACAGGGGTATTATGGCAATCAGCCCCAGCATTTT. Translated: CASIPGQGYYGNQPQHF.

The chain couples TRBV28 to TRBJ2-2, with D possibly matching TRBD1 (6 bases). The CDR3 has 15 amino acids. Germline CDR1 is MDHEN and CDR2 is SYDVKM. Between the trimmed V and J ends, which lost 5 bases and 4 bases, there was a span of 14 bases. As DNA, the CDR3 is TGTGCCAGCAGTCCCTCGGGACAAATCACCGGGGAGCTGTTTTTT. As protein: CASSPSGQITGELFF.

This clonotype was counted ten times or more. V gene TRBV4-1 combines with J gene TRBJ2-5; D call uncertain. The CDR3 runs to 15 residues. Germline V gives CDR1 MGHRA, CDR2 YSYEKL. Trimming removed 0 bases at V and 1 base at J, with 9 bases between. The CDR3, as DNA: TGCGCCAGCAGCCAAGAGGCAGGAACCCAAGAGACCCAGTACTTC. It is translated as CASSQEAGTQETQYF.

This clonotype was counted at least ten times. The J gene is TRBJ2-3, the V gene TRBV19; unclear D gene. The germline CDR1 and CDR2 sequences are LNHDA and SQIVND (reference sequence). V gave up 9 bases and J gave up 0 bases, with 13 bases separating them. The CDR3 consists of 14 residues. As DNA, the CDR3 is TGTGCCAGCGCACCAGGTGGGAGCACAGATACGCAGTATTTT. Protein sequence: CASAPGGSTDTQYF. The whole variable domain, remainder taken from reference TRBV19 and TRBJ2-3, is DGGITQSPKYLFRKEGQNVTLSCEQNLNHDAMYWYRQDPGQGLRLIYYSQIVNDFQKGDIAEGYSVSREKKESFPLTVTSAQKNPTAFYLCASAPGGSTDTQYFGPGTRLTVL.